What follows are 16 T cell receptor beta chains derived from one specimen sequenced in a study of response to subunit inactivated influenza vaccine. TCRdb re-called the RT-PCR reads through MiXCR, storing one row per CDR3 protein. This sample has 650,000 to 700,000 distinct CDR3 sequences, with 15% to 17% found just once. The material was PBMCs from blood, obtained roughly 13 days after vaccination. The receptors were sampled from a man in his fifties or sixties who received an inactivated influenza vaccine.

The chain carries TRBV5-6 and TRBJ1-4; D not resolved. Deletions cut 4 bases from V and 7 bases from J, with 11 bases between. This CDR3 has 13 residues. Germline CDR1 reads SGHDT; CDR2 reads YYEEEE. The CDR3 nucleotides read TGTGCCAGCAGCCCCCAATGGAGTGAAAAACTGTTTTTT. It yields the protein CASSPQWSEKLFF.

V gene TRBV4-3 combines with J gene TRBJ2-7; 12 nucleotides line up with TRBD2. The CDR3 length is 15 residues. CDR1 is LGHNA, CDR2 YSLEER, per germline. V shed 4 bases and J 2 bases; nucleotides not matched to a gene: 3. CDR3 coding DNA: TGCGCCAGCAGCCGAGCTAGCGGGAGGGCCTACGAGCAGTACTTC. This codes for CASSRASGRAYEQYF.

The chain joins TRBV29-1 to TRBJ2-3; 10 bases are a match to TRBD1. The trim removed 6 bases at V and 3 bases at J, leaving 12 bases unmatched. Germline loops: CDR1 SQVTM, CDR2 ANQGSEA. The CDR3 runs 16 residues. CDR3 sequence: CSVAGSGQGKTDTQYF. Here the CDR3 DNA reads TGCAGCGTGGCGGGCTCGGGACAGGGGAAGACAGATACGCAGTATTTT.

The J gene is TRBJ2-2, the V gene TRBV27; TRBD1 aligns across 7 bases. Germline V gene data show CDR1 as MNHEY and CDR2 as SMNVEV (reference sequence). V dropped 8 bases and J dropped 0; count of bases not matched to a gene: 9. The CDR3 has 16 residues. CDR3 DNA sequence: TGTGCCAGCCGCCCGGGACAGATCGCGAACACCGGGGAGCTGTTTTTT. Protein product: CASRPGQIANTGELFF.

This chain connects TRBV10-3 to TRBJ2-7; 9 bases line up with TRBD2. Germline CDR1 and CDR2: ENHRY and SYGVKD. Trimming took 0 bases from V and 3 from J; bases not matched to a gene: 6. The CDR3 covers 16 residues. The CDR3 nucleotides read TGTGCCATCAGTGAGTCGAGGGTAGCGGGGGTCTACGAGCAGTACTTC. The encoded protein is CAISESRVAGVYEQYF.

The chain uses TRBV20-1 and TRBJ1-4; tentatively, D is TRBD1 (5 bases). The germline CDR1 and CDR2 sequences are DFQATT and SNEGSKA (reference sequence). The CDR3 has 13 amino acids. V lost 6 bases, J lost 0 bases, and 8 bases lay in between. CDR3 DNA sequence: TGCAGTGCGCCGACAGCAACTAATGAAAAACTGTTTTTT. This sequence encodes CSAPTATNEKLFF.

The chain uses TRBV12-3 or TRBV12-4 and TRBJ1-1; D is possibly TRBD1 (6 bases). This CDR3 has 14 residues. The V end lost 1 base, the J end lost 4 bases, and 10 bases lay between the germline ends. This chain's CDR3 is CASSLEGGLTEAFF. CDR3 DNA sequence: TGTGCCAGCAGTTTAGAAGGGGGACTCACTGAAGCTTTCTTT.

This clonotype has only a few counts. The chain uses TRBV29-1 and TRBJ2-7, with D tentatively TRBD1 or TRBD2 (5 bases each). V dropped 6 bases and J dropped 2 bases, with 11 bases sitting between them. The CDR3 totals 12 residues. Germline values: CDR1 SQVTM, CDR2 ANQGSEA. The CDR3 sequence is CSVRDGAYEQYF. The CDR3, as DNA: TGCAGCGTCAGGGACGGTGCCTACGAGCAGTACTTC.

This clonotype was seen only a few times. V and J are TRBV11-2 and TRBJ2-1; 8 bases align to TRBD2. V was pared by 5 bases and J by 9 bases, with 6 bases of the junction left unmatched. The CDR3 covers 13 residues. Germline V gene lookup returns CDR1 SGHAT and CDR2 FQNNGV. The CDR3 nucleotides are TGTGCCAGCAGCCCTAGACGGGGGGGTGAGCAGTTCTTC. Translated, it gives CASSPRRGGEQFF. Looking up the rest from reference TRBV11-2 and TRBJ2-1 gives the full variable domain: EAGVAQSPRYKIIEKRQSVAFWCNPISGHATLYWYQQILGQGPKLLIQFQNNGVVDDSQLPKDRFSAERLKGVDSTLKIQPAKLEDSAVYLCASSPRRGGEQFFGPGTRLTVL.

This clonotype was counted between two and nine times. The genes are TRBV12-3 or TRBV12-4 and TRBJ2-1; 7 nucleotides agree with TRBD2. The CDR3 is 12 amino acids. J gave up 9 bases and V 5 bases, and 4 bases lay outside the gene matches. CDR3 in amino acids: CASSPLAGEQFF. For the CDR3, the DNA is TGTGCCAGCAGTCCATTAGCGGGTGAGCAGTTCTTC.

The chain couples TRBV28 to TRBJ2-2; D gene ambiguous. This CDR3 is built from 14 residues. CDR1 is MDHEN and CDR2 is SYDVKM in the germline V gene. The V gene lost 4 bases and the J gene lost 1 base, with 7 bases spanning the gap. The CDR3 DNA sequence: TGTGCCAGCAGTTCCAGGCGGAACACCGGGGAGCTGTTTTTT. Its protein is CASSSRRNTGELFF. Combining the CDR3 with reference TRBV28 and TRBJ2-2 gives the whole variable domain DVKVTQSSRYLVKRTGEKVFLECVQDMDHENMFWYRQDPGLGLRLIYFSYDVKMKEKGDIPEGYSVSREKKERFSLILESASTNQTSMYLCASSSRRNTGELFFGEGSRLTVL.

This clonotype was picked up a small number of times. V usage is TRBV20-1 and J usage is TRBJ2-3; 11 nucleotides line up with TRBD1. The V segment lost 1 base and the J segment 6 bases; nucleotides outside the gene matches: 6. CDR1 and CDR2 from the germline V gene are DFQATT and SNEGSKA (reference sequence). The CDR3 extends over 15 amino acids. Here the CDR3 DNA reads TGCAGTGCTAGAGGAAGGACAGGGGGCGAGGATACGCAGTATTTT. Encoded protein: CSARGRTGGEDTQYF.

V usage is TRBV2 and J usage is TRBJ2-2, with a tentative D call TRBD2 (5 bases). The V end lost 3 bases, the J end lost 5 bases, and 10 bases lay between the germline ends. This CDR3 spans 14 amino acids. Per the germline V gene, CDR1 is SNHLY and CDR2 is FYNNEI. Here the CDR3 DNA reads TGTGCCAGCAGTGATCTGGGGAGAACCGGGGAGCTGTTTTTT. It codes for CASSDLGRTGELFF.

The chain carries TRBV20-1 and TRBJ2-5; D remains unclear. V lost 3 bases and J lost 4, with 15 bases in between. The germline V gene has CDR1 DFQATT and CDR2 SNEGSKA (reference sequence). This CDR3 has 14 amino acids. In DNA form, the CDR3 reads TGCAGTGCTAGGGCCTCGGGCCAAATAGAGACCCAGTACTTC. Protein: CSARASGQIETQYF.

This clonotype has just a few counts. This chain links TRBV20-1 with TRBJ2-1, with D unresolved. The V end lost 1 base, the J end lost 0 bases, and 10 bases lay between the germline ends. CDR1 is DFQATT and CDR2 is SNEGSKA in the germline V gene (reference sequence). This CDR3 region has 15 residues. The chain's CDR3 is CSARGLMSSYNEQFF. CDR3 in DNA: TGCAGTGCTAGAGGTCTGATGAGCTCCTACAATGAGCAGTTCTTC.

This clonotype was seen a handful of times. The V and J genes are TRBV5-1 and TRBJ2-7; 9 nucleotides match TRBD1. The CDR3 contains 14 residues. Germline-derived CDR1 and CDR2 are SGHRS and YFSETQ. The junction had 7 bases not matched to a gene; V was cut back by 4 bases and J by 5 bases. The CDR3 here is CASSPGQGFNEQYF. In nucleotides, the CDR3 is TGCGCCAGCAGCCCGGGACAGGGATTCAACGAGCAGTACTTC.